The TCR beta chain under discussion was sequenced for a study of T cell clonality in common variable immunodeficiency. Overall study results and limits: Common variable immunodeficiency TCR beta sequences reportedly had fewer deletions and N-nucleotide insertions.

Measured with immunoSEQ multiplex PCR; TCRdb has only the in-frame clones, and not every one. The sample is made up of 25,000 to 30,000 clones, none counted only once. Heparinized whole blood, about 5 to 8.5 ml, came from each donor. This clone was seen repeatedly, ten times or more. The antigen remains unidentified. The read falls 3 residues short of the CDR3 end, and the missing part is taken from the germline J gene. The CDR3 contains 15 residues. The trim removed 3 bases at V and 5 bases at J, leaving 7 bases unmatched. Germline V gives CDR1 SGHTA, CDR2 FQGTGA. What was sequenced was peripheral blood mononuclear cells. This chain links TRBV7-3 with TRBJ2-5, with 9 bases matching TRBD1. The receptor was isolated from a human donor with common variable immunodeficiency. The CDR3 reads CASSLDRGVPETQYF. CDR3 DNA, as far as it was read: TGTGCCAGCAGCTTGGACAGGGGTGTGCCGGAGACC.